Listed here are 16 T cell receptor beta chains from one sample, sequenced in a study of shared clonotypes between healthy human individuals. TCRdb keeps only in-frame clones here, not all; method: immunoSEQ multiplex PCR. The table shows over 2 million clones, with 85% to 95% occurring only once. Sequenced: naive CD4+ T cells from PBMCs. This sample's subset: CD45RA+ positively selected. The receptor set was obtained from a man younger than 35 in good health. Some clones in this sample may be carry-over from other donors' samples.

Of note for this clone: The sample contains more than one DNA sequence encoding this CDR3. The chain is built from TRBV28 and TRBJ2-7, with D hard to call. V lost 3 bases and J 3 bases, leaving 6 bases between the germline ends. Germline loops: CDR1 MDHEN, CDR2 SYDVKM. CDR3 length equals 12 residues. This CDR3 reads CASSFSIYEQYF. The DNA for the CDR3 is TGTGCCAGCAGTTTCAGTATCTACGAGCAGTACTTC.

The chain couples TRBV19 to TRBJ2-1; TRBD2 aligns across 11 bases. CDR3 length equals 18 residues. After removal of 4 bases from V and 5 bases from J, the junction contained 13 bases not matched to a gene. Germline CDR1 LNHDA, CDR2 SQIVND (reference sequence). The CDR3 nucleotides read TGTGCCAGTAGTAGTATCCGTCTAGCGGGAGGTATCAACAATGAGCAGTTCTTC. Translating gives CASSSIRLAGGINNEQFF.

The chain joins TRBV27 to TRBJ2-5; D gene unclear. CDR1 and CDR2 (germline): MNHEY, SMNVEV (reference sequence). V gave up 6 bases and J gave up 0 bases, with 14 bases separating them. The CDR3 length is 15 residues. The CDR3 reads CASSRLQVYQETQYF. The CDR3 DNA follows: TGTGCCAGCAGCCGCCTGCAGGTTTACCAAGAGACCCAGTACTTC.

To note about this clone: The sample carries other DNA sequences with the same CDR3. The chain is built from TRBV28 and TRBJ1-1, with 8 bases matching TRBD1. CDR1 is MDHEN and CDR2 is SYDVKM in the germline V gene. This CDR3 spans 15 amino acids. J lost 1 base, V lost 2 bases, and 3 bases had no gene match. The CDR3 here is CASSLGDRRNTEAFF. As DNA, the CDR3 is TGTGCCAGCAGTTTAGGGGACAGGCGGAACACTGAAGCTTTCTTT.

J is TRBJ2-7 and V is TRBV28; 7 positions match TRBD1. The CDR3 sequence is 14 residues long. With 4 bases clipped from V and 3 bases from J, the junction kept 6 bases outside the gene matches. Germline V gene sequence: CDR1 MDHEN, CDR2 SYDVKM. The CDR3 DNA reads TGTGCCAGCAGTTCGTGGACAGGAGTCTACGAGCAGTACTTC. Protein: CASSSWTGVYEQYF.

This clone was detected once. The V gene is TRBV28, the J gene TRBJ2-7; 7 nucleotides align to TRBD2. Germline-derived CDR1 and CDR2 are MDHEN and SYDVKM. V lost 6 bases, J lost 6 bases, and 14 bases stayed unmatched. The CDR3 extends over 15 amino acids. CDR3 protein: CASRLLIGGEGEQYF. In DNA, the CDR3 is TGTGCCAGCAGACTACTCATTGGGGGGGAGGGCGAGCAGTACTTC.

V usage is TRBV18 and J usage is TRBJ2-1; 9 bases align to TRBD1. V was clipped by 0 bases and J by 6 bases; unmatched bases: 3. Germline V lookup: CDR1 KGHSH, CDR2 LQKENI. The CDR3 extends over 15 amino acids. The CDR3 sequence is CASSPPGQGSNEQFF. In DNA, the CDR3 is TGTGCCAGCTCACCACCGGGACAGGGTAGCAATGAGCAGTTCTTC.

J is TRBJ2-1 and V is TRBV2; no definite D call. Germline CDR1 and CDR2: SNHLY and FYNNEI. Trimming took 0 bases from V and 7 from J, leaving 13 bases between them. The length of the CDR3 is 15 residues. The CDR3: CASSEARGVLNEQFF. The CDR3 DNA sequence: TGTGCCAGCAGTGAAGCCCGAGGAGTTCTGAATGAGCAGTTCTTC. The variable domain in full, completed from reference TRBV2 and TRBJ2-1, reads EPEVTQTPSHQVTQMGQEVILRCVPISNHLYFYWYRQILGQKVEFLVSFYNNEISEKSEIFDDQFSVERPDGSNFTLKIRSTKLEDSAMYFCASSEARGVLNEQFFGPGTRLTVL.

In its sample, this clone was seen once. This chain joins TRBV6-4 and TRBJ1-2; 7 bases fit TRBD1. Germline V gives CDR1 MRHNA, CDR2 SNTAGT. The V segment lost 3 bases and the J segment 5 bases; nucleotides outside the gene matches: 3. The CDR3 spans 13 residues. The CDR3 protein is CASSEQGPYGYTF. The CDR3 bases are TGTGCCAGCAGTGAACAGGGGCCTTATGGCTACACCTTC.

J is TRBJ1-3 and V is TRBV18, with D perhaps matching TRBD1 (5 bases). CDR1 and CDR2 (germline): KGHSH, LQKENI. The CDR3 sequence is 16 residues long. Between the trimmed V and J ends, which lost 4 bases and 0 bases, there was a span of 13 bases. This CDR3 reads CASSRGTGDSGNTIYF. The CDR3 DNA follows: TGTGCCAGCTCACGTGGGACGGGAGACTCTGGAAACACCATATATTTT.

The genes are TRBV9 and TRBJ1-2, with 11 bases aligning to TRBD1. Unmatched junction bases numbered 6, after V lost 4 bases and J lost 4 bases. Germline values: CDR1 SGDLS, CDR2 YYNGEE. The length of the CDR3 is 15 residues. CDR3 DNA: TGTGCCAGCAGCCCGGGACAGGGGGATCCCTATGGCTACACCTTC. Encoded protein: CASSPGQGDPYGYTF. Looking up the rest from reference TRBV9 and TRBJ1-2 gives the full variable domain: DSGVTQTPKHLITATGQRVTLRCSPRSGDLSVYWYQQSLDQGLQFLIQYYNGEERAKGNILERFSAQQFPDLHSELNLSSLELGDSALYFCASSPGQGDPYGYTFGSGTRLTVV.

This clone was recorded a few times. The chain couples TRBV7-2 to TRBJ2-7; possible D gene TRBD2, 6 bases. Germline V gene sequence: CDR1 SGHTA, CDR2 FQGNSA. The CDR3 contains 12 residues. The V end was cut by 3 bases, the J end by 7 bases, with 10 bases between. The CDR3 reads CASSFSGEEQYF. The CDR3 coding sequence is TGTGCCAGCAGCTTTTCGGGGGAGGAGCAGTACTTC.

The chain joins TRBV5-1 to TRBJ2-2; D gene uncertain. The germline V and J ends were trimmed by 3 bases and 0 bases, with 9 bases remaining between them. From germline, CDR1 is SGHRS and CDR2 YFSETQ. CDR3 size: 15 residues. The CDR3 sequence: CASSSRITNTGELFF. CDR3 DNA: TGCGCCAGCAGCTCACGGATAACGAACACCGGGGAGCTGTTTTTT.

J is TRBJ2-3 and V is TRBV5-4, with 11 bases fitting TRBD2. This CDR3 spans 14 amino acids. Germline-derived CDR1 and CDR2 are SGHNT and YYREEE (reference sequence). With 3 bases clipped from V and 14 bases from J, the junction kept 11 bases outside the gene matches. Here the CDR3 DNA reads TGTGCCAGCAGCTCCAACCTAGCGGGAGGCGAGTGGTATTTT. The encoded protein is CASSSNLAGGEWYF.

The chain couples TRBV2 to TRBJ2-3; 8 bases are a match to TRBD2. V was pared by 6 bases and J by 3 bases, with 5 bases of the junction left unmatched. The CDR3 loop spans 14 amino acids. The germline V gene encodes CDR1 SNHLY and CDR2 FYNNEI. In DNA, the CDR3 is TGTGCCAGCAGCCAGCGGGAGAGGACAGATACGCAGTATTTT. Amino acid sequence: CASSQRERTDTQYF.

With respect to this clone: At the DNA level, this CDR3 is encoded by other sequences in the same sample as well. CDR3 residues: CASSLSRLNTEAFF. CDR3 DNA sequence: TGTGCCAGCAGCTTATCTCGGCTGAACACTGAAGCTTTCTTT. This chain uses TRBV11-2 with TRBJ1-1; D remains unclear. Germline V gene data show CDR1 as SGHAT and CDR2 as FQNNGV. The germline V and J ends were trimmed by 2 bases and 0 bases, with 7 bases remaining between them. The CDR3 consists of 14 residues.